This TCR beta chain was sequenced during a study of blood T cell repertoires in COVID-19. Study-level background: Nucleic acid was either cDNA or gDNA, and it came from T cells, B-cell-depleted T cells, or PBMCs.

As originally analysed: Reference gene primer amplification in the assay estimated nucleated cell counts. Here immunoSEQ multiplex PCR was the method, and the copy in TCRdb shows in-frame clones only, minus some. V, J and clone size are those of that table, while D and trimming were read from the DNA. This sample carries about 140,000 clones, roughly 84% of them seen once, and the ten largest clones take 7% to 10%. This clone appeared a single time. Trimming removed 4 bases from V and 10 bases from J, with 16 bases in between. The CDR3 spans 12 residues. Germline lookup yields CDR1 GTSNPN and CDR2 SVGIG (reference sequence).

The clonotype was recovered from a woman aged 55-75 years with acute or convalescent COVID-19. The genes are TRBV30 and TRBJ1-2; D may be TRBD1 (6 bases). The specimen sequenced was peripheral blood. The chain's CDR3 is CAWNRDGGHYTF. The CDR3 DNA sequence: TGTGCCTGGAACCGGGACGGGGGGCACTACACCTTC.